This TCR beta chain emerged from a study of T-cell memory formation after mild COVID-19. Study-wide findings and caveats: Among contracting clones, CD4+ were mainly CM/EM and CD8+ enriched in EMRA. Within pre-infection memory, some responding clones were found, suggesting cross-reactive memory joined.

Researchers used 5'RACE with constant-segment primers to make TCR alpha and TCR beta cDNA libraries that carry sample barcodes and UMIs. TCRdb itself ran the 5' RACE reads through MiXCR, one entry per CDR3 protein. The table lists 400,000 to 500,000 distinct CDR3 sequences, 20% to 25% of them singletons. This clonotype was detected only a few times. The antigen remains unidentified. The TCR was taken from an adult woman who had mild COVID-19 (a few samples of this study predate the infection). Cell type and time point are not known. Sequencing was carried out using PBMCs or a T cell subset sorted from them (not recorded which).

CDR3 in amino acids: CASSPGWVGELFF. The CDR3 DNA reads TGTGCCAGCAGCCCCGGTTGGGTTGGGGAGCTGTTTTTT. The chain recombines TRBV27 with TRBJ2-2; D gene ambiguous. V shed 6 bases and J shed 8 bases, with 13 bases lying between them. Germline values: CDR1 MNHEY, CDR2 SMNVEV (reference sequence). The CDR3 runs to 13 residues.